The present entry profiles one T cell receptor (beta chain) with its context. V trimming: 3 bases; J trimming: 4 bases; junction bases outside the gene matches: 0. The CDR3 covers 14 residues. Per the germline V gene, CDR1 is MNHEY and CDR2 is SMNVEV (reference sequence). This entry comes from a study of blood T cell repertoires in COVID-19. Overall study context: Whether acute or convalescent, the COVID-19 samples came from the United States, Italy and Spain.

In the study's own analysis: Nucleated cell number was recorded as an estimate derived from reference gene primer amplification. The assay was immunoSEQ multiplex PCR, and TCRdb's table has in-frame clones only and misses some. D and trimming come from the DNA, and the V and J calls and clone size come from that table. The sample has about 260,000 clones; around 87% are singletons. Material: peripheral blood. The clonotype originates from a man aged 18 to 29 with active or convalescent COVID-19. The rearrangement joins TRBV27 to TRBJ1-5; 10 bases align to TRBD1. The CDR3, as DNA: TGTGCCAGCAGTTTGGACAGGGGGAATCAGCCCCAGCATTTT. This codes for CASSLDRGNQPQHF.